This T cell receptor (beta chain) stems from a study of cytomegalovirus exposure and HLA in healthy donors. Notes on the study in general: Sequencing depth roughly uniform across donors was assumed in presence/absence analyses.

Researchers ran the PCR with 60 Vbeta and 13 Jbeta primers. Original analysis: Tens of millions of unique TCR beta chains, roughly 11 million of them shared, were counted by a later analysis. The protocol was immunoSEQ multiplex PCR, while the TCRdb copy is restricted to in-frame clones and leaves out a portion. The V and J calls and the clone size are those of that table, but D and trimming were determined from the DNA. The data contain some 150,000 clones, approximately 61% of them singletons. The CDR3 has 15 amino acids. The junction had 7 bases not matched to a gene; V was cut back by 3 bases and J by 5 bases. CDR1 is MNHNS and CDR2 is SASEGT in the germline V gene. As concerns this clone: No antigen is known for it.

V and J are TRBV6-1 and TRBJ2-5; TRBD2 matches at 9 bases. The TCR sequence derives from a woman in her thirties or forties in good health and CMV-seronegative. Material for sequencing was PBMCs. The CDR3 protein is CASSDVAGEWETQYF. In DNA form, the CDR3 reads TGTGCCAGCAGTGATGTAGCGGGGGAGTGGGAGACCCAGTACTTC.